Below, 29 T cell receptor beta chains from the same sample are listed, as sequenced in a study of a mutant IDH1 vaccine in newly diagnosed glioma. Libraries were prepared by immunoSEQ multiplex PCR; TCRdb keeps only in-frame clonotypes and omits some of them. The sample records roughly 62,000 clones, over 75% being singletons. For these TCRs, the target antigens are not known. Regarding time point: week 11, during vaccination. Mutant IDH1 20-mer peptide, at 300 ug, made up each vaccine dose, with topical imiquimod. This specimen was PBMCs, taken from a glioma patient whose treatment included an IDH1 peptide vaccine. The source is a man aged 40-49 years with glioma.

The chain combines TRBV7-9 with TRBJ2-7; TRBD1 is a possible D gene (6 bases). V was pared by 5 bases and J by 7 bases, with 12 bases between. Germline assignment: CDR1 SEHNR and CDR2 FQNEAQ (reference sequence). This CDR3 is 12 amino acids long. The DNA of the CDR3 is TGTGCCAGCAGCCTCACAGGGTTTGAGCAGTACTTC. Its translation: CASSLTGFEQYF.

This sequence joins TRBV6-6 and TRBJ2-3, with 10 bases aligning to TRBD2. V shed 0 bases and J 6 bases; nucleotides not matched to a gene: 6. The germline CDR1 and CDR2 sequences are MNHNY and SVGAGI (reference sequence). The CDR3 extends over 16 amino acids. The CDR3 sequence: CASSYSLAGEGDTQYF. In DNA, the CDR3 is TGTGCCAGCAGTTACTCCCTAGCGGGAGAAGGGGATACGCAGTATTTT.

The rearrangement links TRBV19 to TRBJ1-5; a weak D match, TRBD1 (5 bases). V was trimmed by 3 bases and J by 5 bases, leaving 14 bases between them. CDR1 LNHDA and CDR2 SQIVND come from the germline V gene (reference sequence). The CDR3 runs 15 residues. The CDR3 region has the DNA TGTGCCAGTAGTATTAGGGGCCAGCCGGATCAGCCCCAGCATTTT. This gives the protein CASSIRGQPDQPQHF.

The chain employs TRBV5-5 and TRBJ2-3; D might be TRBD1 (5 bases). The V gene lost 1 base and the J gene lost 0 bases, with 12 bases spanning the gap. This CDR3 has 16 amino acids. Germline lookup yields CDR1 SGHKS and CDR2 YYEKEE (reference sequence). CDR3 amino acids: CASSLSLGASTDTQYF. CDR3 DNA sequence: TGTGCCAGCAGCTTGTCGCTAGGGGCTAGCACAGATACGCAGTATTTT. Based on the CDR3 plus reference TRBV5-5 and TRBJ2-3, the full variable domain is DAGVTQSPTHLIKTRGQQVTLRCSPISGHKSVSWYQQVLGQGPQFIFQYYEKEERGRGNFPDRFSARQFPNYSSELNVNALLLGDSALYLCASSLSLGASTDTQYFGPGTRLTVL.

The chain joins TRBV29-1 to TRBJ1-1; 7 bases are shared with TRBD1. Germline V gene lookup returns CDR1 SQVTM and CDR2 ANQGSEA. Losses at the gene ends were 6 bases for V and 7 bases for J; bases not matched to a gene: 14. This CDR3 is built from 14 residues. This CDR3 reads CSVAQGARGFEAFF. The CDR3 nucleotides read TGCAGCGTGGCCCAAGGGGCCAGGGGGTTTGAAGCTTTCTTT. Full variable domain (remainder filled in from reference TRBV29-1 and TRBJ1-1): SAVISQKPSRDICQRGTSLTIQCQVDSQVTMMFWYRQQPGQSLTLIATANQGSEATYESGFVIDKFPISRPNLTFSTLTVSNMSPEDSSIYLCSVAQGARGFEAFFGQGTRLTVV.

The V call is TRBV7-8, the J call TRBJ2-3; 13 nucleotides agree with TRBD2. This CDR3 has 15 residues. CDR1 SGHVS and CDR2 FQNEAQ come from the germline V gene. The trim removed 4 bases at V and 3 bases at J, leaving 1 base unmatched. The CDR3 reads CASSSGLAGTDTQYF. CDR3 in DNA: TGTGCCAGCAGCTCGGGACTAGCGGGGACAGATACGCAGTATTTT.

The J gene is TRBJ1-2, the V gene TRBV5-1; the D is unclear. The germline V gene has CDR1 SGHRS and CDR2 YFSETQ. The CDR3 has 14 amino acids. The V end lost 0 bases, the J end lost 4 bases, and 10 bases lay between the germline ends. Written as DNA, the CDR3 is TGCGCCAGCAGCTTGGGCCCCTCGGGCTATGGCTACACCTTC. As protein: CASSLGPSGYGYTF.

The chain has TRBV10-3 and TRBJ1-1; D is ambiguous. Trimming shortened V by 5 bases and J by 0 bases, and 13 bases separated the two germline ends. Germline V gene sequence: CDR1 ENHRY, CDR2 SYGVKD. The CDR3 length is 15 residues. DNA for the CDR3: TGTGCCATCAGTACCCAGGAGTTACTGAACACTGAAGCTTTCTTT. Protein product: CAISTQELLNTEAFF.

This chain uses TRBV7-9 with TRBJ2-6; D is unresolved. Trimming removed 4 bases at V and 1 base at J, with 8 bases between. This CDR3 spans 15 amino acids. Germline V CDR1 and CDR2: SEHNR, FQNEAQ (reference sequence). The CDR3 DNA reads TGTGCCAGCAGCTGGGGTGGGTCTGGGGCCAACGTCCTGACTTTC. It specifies CASSWGGSGANVLTF. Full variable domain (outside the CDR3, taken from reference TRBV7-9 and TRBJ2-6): DTGVSQNPRHKITKRGQNVTFRCDPISEHNRLYWYRQTLGQGPEFLTYFQNEAQLEKSRLLSDRFSAERPKGSFSTLEIQRTEQGDSAMYLCASSWGGSGANVLTFGAGSRLTVL.

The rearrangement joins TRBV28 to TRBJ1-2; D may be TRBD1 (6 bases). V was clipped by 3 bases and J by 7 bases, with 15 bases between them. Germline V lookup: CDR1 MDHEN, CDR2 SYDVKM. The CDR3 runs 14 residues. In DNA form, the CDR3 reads TGTGCCAGCAGTTTCGGCCCAGGGGCTGGTGGCTACACCTTC. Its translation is CASSFGPGAGGYTF.

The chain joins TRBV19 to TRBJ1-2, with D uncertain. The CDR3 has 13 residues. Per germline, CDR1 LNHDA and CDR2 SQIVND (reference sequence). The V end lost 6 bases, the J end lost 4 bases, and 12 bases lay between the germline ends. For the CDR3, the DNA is TGTGCCAGTAGGATTGATAGGTCCTATGGCTACACCTTC. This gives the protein CASRIDRSYGYTF.

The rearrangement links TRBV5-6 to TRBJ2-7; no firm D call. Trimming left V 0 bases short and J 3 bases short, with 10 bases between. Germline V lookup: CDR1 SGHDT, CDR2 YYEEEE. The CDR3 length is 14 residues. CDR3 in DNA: TGTGCCAGCAGCTTGGCGGGTAATTTCTACGAGCAGTACGTC. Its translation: CASSLAGNFYEQYV.

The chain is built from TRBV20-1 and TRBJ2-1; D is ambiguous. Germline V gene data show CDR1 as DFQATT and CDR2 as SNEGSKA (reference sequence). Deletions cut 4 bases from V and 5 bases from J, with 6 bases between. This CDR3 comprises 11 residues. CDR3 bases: TGCAGTGCTAAAGGGAACAATGAGCAGTTCTTC. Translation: CSAKGNNEQFF.

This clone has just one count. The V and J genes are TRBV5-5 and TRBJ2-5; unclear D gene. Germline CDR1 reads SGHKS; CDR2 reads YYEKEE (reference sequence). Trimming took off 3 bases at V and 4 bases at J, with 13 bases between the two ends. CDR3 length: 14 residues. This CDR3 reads CASSSIEVGETQYF. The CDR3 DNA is TGTGCCAGCAGCTCGATCGAAGTTGGAGAGACCCAGTACTTC.

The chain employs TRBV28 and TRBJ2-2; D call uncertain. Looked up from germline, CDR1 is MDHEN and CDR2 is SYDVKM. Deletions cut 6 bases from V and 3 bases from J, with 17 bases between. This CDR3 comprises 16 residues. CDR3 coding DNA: TGTGCCAGCAGAGCTCCCGTCGTATTGGACACCGGGGAGCTGTTTTTT. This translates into CASRAPVVLDTGELFF.

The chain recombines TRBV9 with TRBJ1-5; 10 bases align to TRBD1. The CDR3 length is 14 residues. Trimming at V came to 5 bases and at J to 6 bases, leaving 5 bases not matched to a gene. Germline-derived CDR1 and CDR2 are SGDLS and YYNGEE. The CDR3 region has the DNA TGTGCCAGCAGGGAGACAGGGGGCGTTCAGCCCCAGCATTTT. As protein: CASRETGGVQPQHF. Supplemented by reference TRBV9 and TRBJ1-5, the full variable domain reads DSGVTQTPKHLITATGQRVTLRCSPRSGDLSVYWYQQSLDQGLQFLIQYYNGEERAKGNILERFSAQQFPDLHSELNLSSLELGDSALYFCASRETGGVQPQHFGDGTRLSIL.

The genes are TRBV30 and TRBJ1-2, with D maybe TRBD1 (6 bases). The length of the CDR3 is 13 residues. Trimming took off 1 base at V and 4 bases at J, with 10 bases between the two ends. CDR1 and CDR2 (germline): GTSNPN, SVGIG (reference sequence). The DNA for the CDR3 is TGTGCCTGGAGTGCCGACAGGCCCTATGGCTACACCTTC. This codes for CAWSADRPYGYTF.

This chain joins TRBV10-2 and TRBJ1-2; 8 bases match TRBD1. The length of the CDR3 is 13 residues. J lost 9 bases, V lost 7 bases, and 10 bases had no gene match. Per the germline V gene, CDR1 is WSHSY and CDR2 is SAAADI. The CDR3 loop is CASTADRVNRYTF. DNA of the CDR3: TGCGCCAGCACCGCGGACAGGGTGAACCGCTACACCTTC.

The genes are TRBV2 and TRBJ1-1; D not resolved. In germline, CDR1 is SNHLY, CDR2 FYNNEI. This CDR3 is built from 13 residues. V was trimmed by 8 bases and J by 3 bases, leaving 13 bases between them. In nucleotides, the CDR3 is TGTGCCAGCGTAGTCGCAGCGGACACTGAAGCTTTCTTT. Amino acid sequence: CASVVAADTEAFF. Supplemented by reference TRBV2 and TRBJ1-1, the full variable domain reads EPEVTQTPSHQVTQMGQEVILRCVPISNHLYFYWYRQILGQKVEFLVSFYNNEISEKSEIFDDQFSVERPDGSNFTLKIRSTKLEDSAMYFCASVVAADTEAFFGQGTRLTVV.

CDR3 residues: CASSLGTRNQPQHF. The DNA for the CDR3 is TGTGCCAGCAGTCTAGGGACCCGCAATCAGCCCCAGCATTTT. The chain has TRBV28 and TRBJ1-5, with D possibly being TRBD1 (5 bases). The CDR3 totals 14 residues. Germline-derived CDR1 and CDR2 are MDHEN and SYDVKM. Trimming removed 5 bases at V and 2 bases at J, with 10 bases between.

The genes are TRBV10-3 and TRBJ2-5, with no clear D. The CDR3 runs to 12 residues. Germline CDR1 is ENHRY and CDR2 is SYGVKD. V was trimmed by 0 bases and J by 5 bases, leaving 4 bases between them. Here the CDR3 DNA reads TGTGCCATCAGTGAGTCGCGGGAGACCCAGTACTTC. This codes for CAISESRETQYF.

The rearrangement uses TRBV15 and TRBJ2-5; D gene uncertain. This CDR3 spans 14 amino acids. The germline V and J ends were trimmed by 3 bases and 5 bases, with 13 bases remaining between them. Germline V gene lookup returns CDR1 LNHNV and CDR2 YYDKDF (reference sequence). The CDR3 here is CATSRALPGETQYF. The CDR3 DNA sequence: TGTGCCACCAGCAGGGCGCTGCCTGGGGAGACCCAGTACTTC. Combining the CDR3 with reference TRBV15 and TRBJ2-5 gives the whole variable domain DAMVIQNPRYQVTQFGKPVTLSCSQTLNHNVMYWYQQKSSQAPKLLFHYYDKDFNNEADTPDNFQSRRPNTSFCFLDIRSPGLGDTAMYLCATSRALPGETQYFGPGTRLLVL.

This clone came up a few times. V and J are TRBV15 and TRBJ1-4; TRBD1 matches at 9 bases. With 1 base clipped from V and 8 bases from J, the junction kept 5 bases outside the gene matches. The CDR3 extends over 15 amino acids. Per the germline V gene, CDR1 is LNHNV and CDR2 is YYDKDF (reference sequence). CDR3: CATSRVQTGGEKLFF. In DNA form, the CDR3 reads TGTGCCACCAGCAGAGTACAGACAGGGGGAGAAAAACTGTTTTTT.

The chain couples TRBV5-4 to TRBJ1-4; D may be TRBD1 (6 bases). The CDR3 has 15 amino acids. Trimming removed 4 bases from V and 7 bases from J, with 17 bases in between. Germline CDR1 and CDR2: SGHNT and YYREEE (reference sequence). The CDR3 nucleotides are TGTGCCAGCAGCCCACAGGTGGGGGGCAGTGAAAAACTGTTTTTT. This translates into CASSPQVGGSEKLFF.

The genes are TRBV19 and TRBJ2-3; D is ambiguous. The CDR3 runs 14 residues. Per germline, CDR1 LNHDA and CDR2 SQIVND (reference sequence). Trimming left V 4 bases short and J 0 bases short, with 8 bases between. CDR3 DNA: TGTGCCAGTAGTAGACTCGACAGCACAGATACGCAGTATTTT. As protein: CASSRLDSTDTQYF. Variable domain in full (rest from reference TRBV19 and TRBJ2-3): DGGITQSPKYLFRKEGQNVTLSCEQNLNHDAMYWYRQDPGQGLRLIYYSQIVNDFQKGDIAEGYSVSREKKESFPLTVTSAQKNPTAFYLCASSRLDSTDTQYFGPGTRLTVL.

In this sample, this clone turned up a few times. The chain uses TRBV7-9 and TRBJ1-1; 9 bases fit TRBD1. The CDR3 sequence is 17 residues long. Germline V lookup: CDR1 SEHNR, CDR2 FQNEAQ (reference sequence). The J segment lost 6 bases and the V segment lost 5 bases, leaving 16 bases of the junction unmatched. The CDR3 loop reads CASSPGTGRFQMPEAFF. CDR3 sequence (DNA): TGTGCCAGCAGCCCCGGGACAGGGCGGTTTCAGATGCCTGAAGCTTTCTTT.

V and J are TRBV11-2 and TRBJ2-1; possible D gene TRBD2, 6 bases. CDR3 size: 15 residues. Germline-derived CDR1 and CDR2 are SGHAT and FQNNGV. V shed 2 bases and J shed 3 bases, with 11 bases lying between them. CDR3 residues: CASSLSRGGYNEQFF. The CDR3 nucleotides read TGTGCCAGCAGCTTATCGAGGGGAGGCTACAATGAGCAGTTCTTC.

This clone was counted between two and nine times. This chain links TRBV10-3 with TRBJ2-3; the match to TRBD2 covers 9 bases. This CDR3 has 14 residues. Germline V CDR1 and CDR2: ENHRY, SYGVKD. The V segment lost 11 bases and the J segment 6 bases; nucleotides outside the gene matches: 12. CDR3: CASSLAGYGDTQYF. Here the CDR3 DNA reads TGTGCCTCAAGTCTAGCGGGGTATGGGGATACGCAGTATTTT.

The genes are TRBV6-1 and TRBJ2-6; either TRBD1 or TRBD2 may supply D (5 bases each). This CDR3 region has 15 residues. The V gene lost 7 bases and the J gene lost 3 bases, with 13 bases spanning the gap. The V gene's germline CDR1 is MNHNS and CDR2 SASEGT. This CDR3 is CASTPGHLGANVLTF. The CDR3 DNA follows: TGTGCCAGCACCCCGGGGCATCTTGGGGCCAACGTCCTGACTTTC.